These 14 T cell receptor beta chains share one sample of origin, sequenced in a study of blood T cell repertoires in COVID-19. The table came from immunoSEQ multiplex PCR; TCRdb's copy has only in-frame clones and leaves some out. The table lists 150,000 to 200,000 clones, around 84% of them singletons. The sequencing input was peripheral blood. These receptors were obtained from a woman between 65 and 79 years old with COVID-19, enrolled during active disease.

V gene TRBV2 combines with J gene TRBJ2-2, with 7 bases lining up with TRBD1. CDR1 and CDR2 from the germline V gene are SNHLY and FYNNEI. The CDR3 consists of 11 residues. V gave up 8 bases and J gave up 7 bases; unmatched junction bases: 1. This CDR3 is CASDRDGELFF. In DNA form, the CDR3 reads TGTGCCAGCGACAGGGACGGGGAGCTGTTTTTT.

The CDR3 nucleotides are TGTGCCAGCAGCTTAGACGGGTCCTCGTCGGAGACCCAGTACTTC. Translated, it gives CASSLDGSSSETQYF. V is TRBV7-8 and J is TRBJ2-5; D not resolved. The V end was cut by 1 base, the J end by 5 bases, with 14 bases between. The CDR3 totals 15 residues. Germline V gene sequence: CDR1 SGHVS, CDR2 FQNEAQ.

This rearrangement joins TRBV18 to TRBJ1-1; 7 positions match TRBD1. The germline V gene encodes CDR1 KGHSH and CDR2 LQKENI. Trimming at V came to 4 bases and at J to 0 bases, leaving 8 bases not matched to a gene. The CDR3 extends over 16 amino acids. CDR3 coding DNA: TGTGCCAGCTCACAGACGACAGGGAGGTTGAACACTGAAGCTTTCTTT. Protein: CASSQTTGRLNTEAFF.

The genes are TRBV4-1 and TRBJ2-7; 10 nucleotides align to TRBD2. The V gene end was trimmed by 1 base and the J gene end by 6 bases; junction bases not matched to a gene: 9. Germline V lookup: CDR1 MGHRA, CDR2 YSYEKL. The CDR3 is made up of 16 amino acids. CDR3 DNA sequence: TGCGCCAGCAGCCAAGGTGCGTCTAGCGGGAGACGCGAGCAGTACTTC. Translated: CASSQGASSGRREQYF.

The chain employs TRBV5-4 and TRBJ2-7; possibly TRBD2 for D (6 bases). CDR1 is SGHNT and CDR2 is YYREEE in the germline V gene (reference sequence). V shed 5 bases and J shed 3 bases, with 12 bases lying between them. CDR3 size: 13 residues. CDR3 nucleotides: TGTGCCAGCAGTCGGCCGGGAGACTACGAGCAGTACTTC. Its protein product is CASSRPGDYEQYF.

This sequence joins TRBV27 and TRBJ1-1; 8 nucleotides match TRBD1. This CDR3 spans 16 amino acids. Germline CDR1 MNHEY, CDR2 SMNVEV (reference sequence). V shed 6 bases and J 4 bases; nucleotides not matched to a gene: 13. The CDR3 loop is CASRNPLQGGSTEAFF. As DNA, the CDR3 is TGTGCCAGCAGGAACCCCTTACAGGGGGGAAGCACTGAAGCTTTCTTT.

The chain is built from TRBV7-8 and TRBJ1-1; no firm D call. This CDR3 spans 14 amino acids. Germline V lookup: CDR1 SGHVS, CDR2 FQNEAQ. Trimming removed 1 base at V and 7 bases at J, with 13 bases between. CDR3 bases: TGTGCCAGCAGCTTAGGGGCCGCGGGCGGTGAAGCTTTCTTT. Translation: CASSLGAAGGEAFF.

This chain connects TRBV6-5 to TRBJ1-1; TRBD1 aligns across 8 bases. CDR3 size: 13 residues. The V gene's germline CDR1 is MNHEY and CDR2 SVGAGI. J gave up 8 bases and V 5 bases, and 7 bases lay outside the gene matches. CDR3 in amino acids: CASSNGQGKEAFF. Here the CDR3 DNA reads TGTGCCAGCAGTAACGGACAGGGAAAAGAAGCTTTCTTT.

The chain employs TRBV9 and TRBJ2-3; TRBD2 aligns across 10 bases. V trimming: 2 bases; J trimming: 5 bases; junction bases outside the gene matches: 5. The CDR3 is 15 residues long. Germline V lookup: CDR1 SGDLS, CDR2 YYNGEE. Here the CDR3 DNA reads TGTGCCAGCAGCGTCTTAGCGGGGGGAGGAGATACGCAGTATTTT. It translates to CASSVLAGGGDTQYF.

The CDR3 nucleotides read TGCGCCAGCAGTCAGGGCCCGACTCGGGGCTACACCTTC. Residues: CASSQGPTRGYTF. V and J are TRBV5-1 and TRBJ1-2; possible D gene TRBD1, 5 bases. CDR1 is SGHRS and CDR2 is YFSETQ in the germline V gene. V was cut by 5 bases and J by 8 bases, with 16 bases left in between. This CDR3 has 13 amino acids.

The gene calls are TRBV5-1 and TRBJ2-1; 9 bases line up with TRBD1. CDR3 length: 14 amino acids. V was pared by 5 bases and J by 6 bases, with 6 bases of the junction left unmatched. Germline CDR1 and CDR2: SGHRS and YFSETQ. CDR3 in amino acids: CASSPDRGRNEQFF. In DNA form, the CDR3 reads TGCGCCAGCAGTCCGGACAGGGGACGCAATGAGCAGTTCTTC.

Written as DNA, the CDR3 is TGTGCCAGCAGTTACTCGATAGGTCTAGCGGGAGGGCCTGACAACAATGAGCAGTTCTTC. Amino acids: CASSYSIGLAGGPDNNEQFF. The V gene is TRBV6-2 or TRBV6-3, the J gene TRBJ2-1, with 12 bases aligning to TRBD2. V dropped 0 bases and J dropped 5; count of bases not matched to a gene: 14. The CDR3 has 20 amino acids. Germline V CDR1 and CDR2: MNHEY, SVGEGT.

The V gene is TRBV3-1 (or the pseudogene TRBV3-2), the J gene TRBJ1-5, with D perhaps TRBD1 (6 bases). The germline gives CDR1 LGHDT, CDR2 YNNKEL (reference sequence). V was trimmed by 5 bases and J by 5 bases, leaving 10 bases between them. The CDR3 loop spans 13 amino acids. Here the CDR3 DNA reads TGTGCCAGCAGCAGGGGGGGGGATCAGCCCCAGCATTTT. Its translation is CASSRGGDQPQHF.

This chain links TRBV15 with TRBJ2-5; 10 nucleotides match TRBD1. J gave up 4 bases and V 1 base, and 9 bases lay outside the gene matches. Germline V gene sequence: CDR1 LNHNV, CDR2 YYDKDF (reference sequence). The length of the CDR3 is 17 residues. CDR3 bases: TGTGCCACCAGCAGAGGGGGGACAGGGGAGAAACGAGAGACCCAGTACTTC. Translated, it gives CATSRGGTGEKRETQYF.